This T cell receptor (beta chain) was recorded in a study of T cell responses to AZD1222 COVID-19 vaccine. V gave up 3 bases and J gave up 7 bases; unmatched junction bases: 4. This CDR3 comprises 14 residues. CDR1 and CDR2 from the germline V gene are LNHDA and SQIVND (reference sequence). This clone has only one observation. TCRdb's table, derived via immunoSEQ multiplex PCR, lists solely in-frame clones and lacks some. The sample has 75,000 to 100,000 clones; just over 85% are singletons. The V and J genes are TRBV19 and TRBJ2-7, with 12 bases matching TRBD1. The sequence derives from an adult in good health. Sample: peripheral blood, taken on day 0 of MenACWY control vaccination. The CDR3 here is CASSMGQGASEQYF. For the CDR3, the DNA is TGTGCCAGTAGTATGGGACAGGGGGCGAGTGAGCAGTACTTC.